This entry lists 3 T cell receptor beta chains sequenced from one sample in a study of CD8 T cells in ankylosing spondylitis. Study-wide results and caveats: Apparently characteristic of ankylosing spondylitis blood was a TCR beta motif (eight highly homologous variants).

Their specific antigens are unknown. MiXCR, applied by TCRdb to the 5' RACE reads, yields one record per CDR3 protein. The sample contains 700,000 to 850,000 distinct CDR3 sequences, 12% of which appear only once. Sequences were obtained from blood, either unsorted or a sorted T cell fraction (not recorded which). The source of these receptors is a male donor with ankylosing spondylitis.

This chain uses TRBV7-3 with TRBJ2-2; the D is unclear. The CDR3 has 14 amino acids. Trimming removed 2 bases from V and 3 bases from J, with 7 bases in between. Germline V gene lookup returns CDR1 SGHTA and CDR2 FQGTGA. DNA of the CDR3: TGTGCCAGCAGCTTATTGGCCCACACCGGGGAGCTGTTTTTT. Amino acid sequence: CASSLLAHTGELFF. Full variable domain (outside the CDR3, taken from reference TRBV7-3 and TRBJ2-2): GAGVSQTPSNKVTEKGKYVELRCDPISGHTALYWYRQSLGQGPEFLIYFQGTGAADDSGLPNDRFFAVRPEGSVSTLKIQRTERGDSAVYLCASSLLAHTGELFFGEGSRLTVL.

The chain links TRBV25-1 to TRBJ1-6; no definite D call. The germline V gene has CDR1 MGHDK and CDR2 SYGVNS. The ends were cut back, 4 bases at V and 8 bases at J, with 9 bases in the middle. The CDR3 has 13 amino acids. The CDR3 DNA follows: TGTGCCAGCAGTGTGGACCCTGATTCACCCCTCCACTTT. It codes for CASSVDPDSPLHF.

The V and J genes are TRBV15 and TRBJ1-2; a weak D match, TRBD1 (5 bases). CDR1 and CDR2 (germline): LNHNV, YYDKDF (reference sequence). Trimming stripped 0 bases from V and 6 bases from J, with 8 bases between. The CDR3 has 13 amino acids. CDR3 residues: CATSRDWGDGYTF. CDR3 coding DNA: TGTGCCACCAGCAGAGATTGGGGGGATGGCTACACCTTC.